The 21 T cell receptor beta chains presented below share a single source sample, sequenced in a study of CXCR3-negative and CXCR3-positive naive CD8 T cells. Whole-study results and caveats: TRB CDR3s of CXCR3-positive naive cells were more hydrophobic than those of CXCR3-negative naive cells.

In preparing the TRB cDNA libraries, 5' RACE with UMI labels was used. TCRdb re-called the 5' RACE reads; one entry per CDR3 protein, DNA not given. The listing records around 66,000 distinct CDR3 sequences. These receptors are not linked to any known antigen. The sequencing input was naive CXCR3+ CD8+ T cells from blood. The subset: CD45RO-CCR7+CD27+CD95- naive CD8+ T cells expressing CXCR3 (TNR3+). All receptors come from a human donor in good health. Some clones in this sample may be carry-over from other donors' samples.

The chain couples TRBV29-1 to TRBJ2-2; TCRdb gives TRBD1 as the D gene, but with no DNA this cannot be confirmed. The germline V gene has CDR1 SQVTM and CDR2 ANQGSEA. This CDR3 is 14 amino acids long. The chain's CDR3 is CSVGGTGHTGELFF.

The chain employs TRBV6-6 and TRBJ2-7; TCRdb designates TRBD2, a call that cannot be tested without DNA. CDR1 and CDR2 (germline): MNHNY, SVGAGI (reference sequence). The length of the CDR3 is 15 residues. The CDR3 region is CASSLGPGGAYEQYF.

The CDR3 is CASSQGRDEQFF. The chain recombines TRBV12-3 or TRBV12-4 with TRBJ2-1; TCRdb lists TRBD1, though no DNA is available to test this call. This CDR3 spans 12 amino acids.

The CDR3 reads CASSMSGATSEQFF. This rearrangement joins TRBV28 to TRBJ2-1; the D call of TRBD1 rests on TCRdb alone, since no DNA is present to check it. CDR1 and CDR2 (germline): MDHEN, SYDVKM. The CDR3 has 14 amino acids.

The chain is built from TRBV28 and TRBJ1-1. From germline, CDR1 is MDHEN and CDR2 SYDVKM. The CDR3 runs 11 residues. CDR3 sequence: CASGYITEAFF.

This chain uses TRBV29-1 with TRBJ1-1; TCRdb indicates TRBD1, and absent DNA this call remains unverified. The CDR3 consists of 11 residues. Germline loops: CDR1 SQVTM, CDR2 ANQGSEA. CDR3 sequence reads: CSVTGPTEAFF.

The rearrangement uses TRBV27 and TRBJ2-7; there is no DNA to check the TCRdb D call of TRBD1. Germline V CDR1 and CDR2: MNHEY, SMNVEV (reference sequence). This CDR3 contains 15 residues. CDR3 in amino acids: CASSLLGGAGYEQYF.

This chain uses TRBV30 with TRBJ2-1. CDR1 and CDR2 (germline): GTSNPN, SVGIG (reference sequence). The CDR3 covers 13 residues. This chain's CDR3 is CAWSVILESEQFF. Using reference TRBV30 and TRBJ2-1 for the parts outside the CDR3, the full variable domain is SQTIHQWPATLVQPVGSPLSLECTVEGTSNPNLYWYRQAAGRGLQLLFYSVGIGQISSEVPQNLSASRPQDRQFILSSKKLLLSDSGFYLCAWSVILESEQFFGPGTRLTVL.

The chain joins TRBV12-3 or TRBV12-4 to TRBJ1-1. The CDR3 runs to 14 residues. CDR3 sequence: CASSFGGGDTEAFF.

This chain uses TRBV12-2 with TRBJ2-1; TCRdb's D gene call, TRBD2, goes unchecked for lack of DNA. TRBV12-2 is classified as a pseudogene. The CDR3 consists of 16 residues. The CDR3 spells CASRLFMGGRYNEQFF.

The chain carries TRBV18 and TRBJ2-7; TCRdb gives TRBD1 as the D gene, but with no DNA this cannot be confirmed. The CDR3 has 12 amino acids. Germline V gives CDR1 KGHSH, CDR2 LQKENI. This CDR3 reads CASSRGEVEQYF.

The chain links TRBV6-1 to TRBJ2-1. Germline V gene sequence: CDR1 MNHNS, CDR2 SASEGT. The CDR3 is made up of 15 amino acids. CDR3 sequence reads: CASLLWGNSYNEQFF.

V is TRBV7-9 and J is TRBJ2-1; absent DNA, TCRdb's TRBD2 call cannot be checked. Looked up from germline, CDR1 is SEHNR and CDR2 is FQNEAQ (reference sequence). There are 15 residues in the CDR3. CDR3 sequence: CASSLLAGGLDEQFF.

The rearrangement links TRBV6-2 or TRBV6-3 to TRBJ1-1; absent DNA, TCRdb's TRBD1 call cannot be checked. CDR1 and CDR2 (germline): MNHEY, SVGEGT. The CDR3 sequence is 17 residues long. The CDR3 is CASSYSIFGGLNTEAFF.

The chain has TRBV28 and TRBJ2-5; TCRdb lists TRBD1, though no DNA is available to test this call. The CDR3 covers 16 residues. The germline gives CDR1 MDHEN, CDR2 SYDVKM. The CDR3 loop is CASSSMTGGFEETQYF.

V gene TRBV19 combines with J gene TRBJ1-1. CDR1 is LNHDA and CDR2 is SQIVND in the germline V gene (reference sequence). The CDR3 extends over 13 amino acids. CDR3 in amino acids: CASRSESNTEAFF. Supplemented by reference TRBV19 and TRBJ1-1, the full variable domain reads DGGITQSPKYLFRKEGQNVTLSCEQNLNHDAMYWYRQDPGQGLRLIYYSQIVNDFQKGDIAEGYSVSREKKESFPLTVTSAQKNPTAFYLCASRSESNTEAFFGQGTRLTVV.

The V and J genes are TRBV12-3 or TRBV12-4 and TRBJ2-1; TCRdb's D gene call, TRBD1, goes unchecked for lack of DNA. CDR3 size: 18 residues. CDR3 sequence reads: CASSLGLTGTGTYNEQFF.

CDR3 sequence: CATSLSSYNEQFF. The chain employs TRBV5-6 and TRBJ2-1. The CDR3 totals 13 residues. Per the germline V gene, CDR1 is SGHDT and CDR2 is YYEEEE. The whole variable domain, filled in from reference TRBV5-6 and TRBJ2-1, reads DAGVTQSPTHLIKTRGQQVTLRCSPKSGHDTVSWYQQALGQGPQFIFQYYEEEERQRGNFPDRFSGHQFPNYSSELNVNALLLGDSALYLCATSLSSYNEQFFGPGTRLTVL.

V usage is TRBV5-6 and J usage is TRBJ2-7; TCRdb picks TRBD1, but there is no DNA to check that call. The length of the CDR3 is 12 residues. The germline gives CDR1 SGHDT, CDR2 YYEEEE. The CDR3 is CASSLTGQEQYF.

V usage is TRBV19 and J usage is TRBJ2-1; with no DNA, the TCRdb D assignment of TRBD1 cannot be verified. The CDR3 length is 12 residues. Germline loops: CDR1 LNHDA, CDR2 SQIVND (reference sequence). The CDR3 sequence is CASSMPRHEQFF.

This rearrangement joins TRBV7-9 to TRBJ2-7; TCRdb designates TRBD1, a call that cannot be tested without DNA. Germline loops: CDR1 SEHNR, CDR2 FQNEAQ (reference sequence). The CDR3 has 12 residues. The CDR3 spells CASSQGVSEQYF.